Listed below are T cell receptor beta chains from one sample, sequenced in a study. Assay used: immunoSEQ multiplex PCR; TCRdb lists only in-frame clones, some missing. The sample includes approximately 50,000 clones, 93% seen only once; the top ten take 9.5% to 12%. The source material was PBMCs. The receptors here all came from a man in his forties with rheumatoid arthritis. The conserved cysteine and the conserved F or W are not part of the CDR3 here. The order of the fields is V gene, CDR3 length, D gene, J gene, CDR3 protein. The D gene is left open where the match is weak.

v_gene: TRBV7-2
len: 14
d_gene: TRBD2
j_gene: TRBJ2-1
CDR3aa: ASSLAAGGSLNEQF

v_gene: TRBV5-6
len: 10
d_gene: .
j_gene: TRBJ2-1
CDR3aa: ASSLDGTEQF

v_gene: TRBV5-1
len: 10
d_gene: .
j_gene: TRBJ2-7
CDR3aa: ASSLTSYEQY

v_gene: TRBV10-3
len: 13
d_gene: TRBD1
j_gene: TRBJ1-1
CDR3aa: AISESDREFTEAF

v_gene: TRBV5-8
len: 12
d_gene: TRBD1
j_gene: TRBJ1-1
CDR3aa: ASSKRQGRTEAF

v_gene: TRBV29-1
len: 11
d_gene: TRBD1
j_gene: TRBJ2-5
CDR3aa: SVKDRAQETQY

v_gene: TRBV29-1
len: 10
d_gene: TRBD1
j_gene: TRBJ1-2
CDR3aa: SVEADREGYT

v_gene: TRBV6-5
len: 12
d_gene: .
j_gene: TRBJ2-1
CDR3aa: ASTPDSSYNEQF

v_gene: TRBV3-1/TRBV3-2
len: 13
d_gene: .
j_gene: TRBJ1-6
CDR3aa: ASSHPRENNSPLH

v_gene: TRBV27
len: 19
d_gene: TRBD2
j_gene: TRBJ2-1
CDR3aa: ASSYISGTRGTRGTYNEQF

v_gene: TRBV2
len: 13
d_gene: .
j_gene: TRBJ1-4
CDR3aa: ASRDEQTNNEKLF

v_gene: TRBV27
len: 14
d_gene: TRBD2
j_gene: TRBJ2-1
CDR3aa: ASSFWREGRDNEQF

v_gene: TRBV21-1
len: 12
d_gene: .
j_gene: TRBJ2-7
CDR3aa: ASTAQETTYEQY

v_gene: TRBV24-1
len: 9
d_gene: .
j_gene: TRBJ2-5
CDR3aa: ATSDLVAQY

v_gene: TRBV7-8
len: 12
d_gene: .
j_gene: TRBJ1-6
CDR3aa: ASSWALMGSPLH

v_gene: TRBV4-1
len: 11
d_gene: TRBD1
j_gene: TRBJ1-2
CDR3aa: ASNPGQGYGYT

v_gene: TRBV5-6
len: 14
d_gene: .
j_gene: TRBJ1-1
CDR3aa: ASSLVGRPLTKGAF

v_gene: TRBV24-1
len: 13
d_gene: TRBD2
j_gene: TRBJ2-1
CDR3aa: ATSRETSGRDEQF

v_gene: TRBV2
len: 11
d_gene: TRBD1
j_gene: TRBJ1-2
CDR3aa: ASNPTGDFGYT

v_gene: TRBV15
len: 12
d_gene: TRBD2
j_gene: TRBJ2-1
CDR3aa: ATSRTSGSYEQF

v_gene: TRBV4-3
len: 13
d_gene: .
j_gene: TRBJ1-2
CDR3aa: ASSQDHSANYGYT

v_gene: TRBV11-2
len: 14
d_gene: TRBD1
j_gene: TRBJ2-1
CDR3aa: ASSPQGFRGYNEQF

v_gene: TRBV7-2
len: 15
d_gene: TRBD1
j_gene: TRBJ1-5
CDR3aa: ASSLSTGQGANQPQH

v_gene: TRBV6-2/TRBV6-3
len: 14
d_gene: .
j_gene: TRBJ1-5
CDR3aa: ASSPIGVGSNQPQH

v_gene: TRBV19
len: 13
d_gene: .
j_gene: TRBJ2-1
CDR3aa: ASSTRQDGVNEQF

v_gene: TRBV11-3
len: 14
d_gene: .
j_gene: TRBJ2-1
CDR3aa: ASTEGGSGAYNEQF

v_gene: TRBV24-1
len: 17
d_gene: TRBD2
j_gene: TRBJ2-1
CDR3aa: ATGTSGRASGGFRNEQF

v_gene: TRBV10-3
len: 12
d_gene: TRBD1
j_gene: TRBJ1-3
CDR3aa: AIRGTGSRNTIY

v_gene: TRBV30
len: 11
d_gene: .
j_gene: TRBJ2-5
CDR3aa: AWSVDSQETQY

v_gene: TRBV7-2
len: 15
d_gene: .
j_gene: TRBJ2-3
CDR3aa: ASQPQRLAIGTDTQY

v_gene: TRBV12-3/TRBV12-4
len: 10
d_gene: .
j_gene: TRBJ1-1
CDR3aa: ASSFSGELSF

v_gene: TRBV5-8
len: 12
d_gene: .
j_gene: TRBJ2-2
CDR3aa: ASSFTQYTGELF

v_gene: TRBV3-1/TRBV3-2
len: 13
d_gene: TRBD1
j_gene: TRBJ1-1
CDR3aa: ASSQGQGIVAEAF

v_gene: TRBV6-6
len: 14
d_gene: TRBD2
j_gene: TRBJ2-7
CDR3aa: ASSSLLAGVAYEQY

v_gene: TRBV28
len: 16
d_gene: TRBD1
j_gene: TRBJ2-7
CDR3aa: ASSYTDRVDGATYEQY

v_gene: TRBV30
len: 10
d_gene: TRBD2
j_gene: TRBJ2-3
CDR3aa: AWGRGGDTQY

v_gene: TRBV7-3
len: 13
d_gene: .
j_gene: TRBJ2-1
CDR3aa: ASSFIYSSYNEQF

v_gene: TRBV19
len: 11
d_gene: .
j_gene: TRBJ1-1
CDR3aa: ASSMTANTEAF

v_gene: TRBV6-6
len: 14
d_gene: TRBD2
j_gene: TRBJ2-1
CDR3aa: ASSYRTSGPYNEQF

v_gene: TRBV14
len: 10
d_gene: .
j_gene: TRBJ1-1
CDR3aa: ASSQGVIGAF

v_gene: TRBV2
len: 14
d_gene: TRBD2
j_gene: TRBJ2-5
CDR3aa: ASRSGLTSVQETQY

v_gene: TRBV4-1
len: 13
d_gene: .
j_gene: TRBJ1-1
CDR3aa: ASSQDSGFWTEAF

v_gene: TRBV7-2
len: 14
d_gene: .
j_gene: TRBJ2-1
CDR3aa: ASSLAPPGSYNEQF